One sample yielded the 26 T cell receptor beta chains listed below, sequenced in a study of T cells in Graves' hyperthyroidism and ophthalmopathy (dated 2019 in TCRdb). The library was built by means of multiplex PCR. The listed sequencing device is Illumina HiSeq 2000. The TCR beta CDR3 regions were amplified from the RNA transcripts. For the first round of RT-PCR on the TCR CDR3, the HTBI primer set was used together with the Qiagen OneStep RT-PCR kit. In TCRdb, the public reads were trimmed at Q25 with fastp and aligned with MiXCR, with productive beta chains retained. When rows share a CDR3 protein, they turn into one entry using the most common DNA and genes. Here the sample has under 700,000 distinct CDR3 sequences; about 43% occur a single time. Roughly 8.2% of the sample comes from the top ten. Sample: peripheral blood or thyroid tissue (not recorded which). Receptors were obtained from a woman aged 18-29 years with Graves' hyperthyroidism. Donor details come from another sample of the same person, matched by shared clones.

As to this clonotype: At one end the junction does not follow the germline gene, possibly because of a read error. The chain employs TRBV10-3 and TRBJ1-2; TRBD1 agrees at 7 bases. This CDR3 is built from 13 residues. The V gene's germline CDR1 is ENHRY and CDR2 SYGVKD. The CDR3 is CASSFWQGDGYTF. The CDR3 DNA is TGTGCCAGCAGTTTTTGGCAGGGGGATGGCTACACCTTC.

The chain links TRBV6-1 to TRBJ2-7; 8 bases map to TRBD2. The trim removed 6 bases at V and 3 bases at J, leaving 7 bases unmatched. Looked up from germline, CDR1 is MNHNS and CDR2 is SASEGT. This CDR3 comprises 14 residues. The CDR3 nucleotides are TGTGCCAGCAGCGGATACGGGGGGGGCTACGAGCAGTACTTC. Translating it yields CASSGYGGGYEQYF.

The chain combines TRBV20-1 with TRBJ2-7; D is uncertain. V gave up 3 bases and J gave up 5 bases, with 8 bases separating them. Germline V gene sequence: CDR1 DFQATT, CDR2 SNEGSKA (reference sequence). The CDR3 sequence is 11 residues long. For the CDR3, the DNA is TGCAGTGCTAGTCCAGGCGACGAGCAGTACTTC. Amino acid sequence: CSASPGDEQYF.

This chain links TRBV7-2 with TRBJ1-3; 7 positions agree with TRBD1. J lost 0 bases, V lost 1 base, and 3 bases had no gene match. Looked up from germline, CDR1 is SGHTA and CDR2 is FQGNSA. The length of the CDR3 is 16 residues. CDR3 loop: CASSLEDRSSGNTIYF. CDR3 DNA: TGTGCCAGCAGCTTAGAGGACAGGAGCTCTGGAAACACCATATATTTT.

This chain uses TRBV10-3 with TRBJ1-5; D unclear. The CDR3 consists of 13 residues. Germline V gene lookup returns CDR1 ENHRY and CDR2 SYGVKD. Trimming left V 6 bases short and J 2 bases short, with 8 bases between. The CDR3 sequence is CAISTDGNQPQHF. CDR3 bases: TGTGCCATCAGCACAGATGGCAATCAGCCCCAGCATTTT.

The rearrangement links TRBV29-1 to TRBJ2-2, with a weak D call TRBD2 (6 bases). V lost 2 bases to trimming and J lost 3 bases, with 7 bases between them. Looked up from germline, CDR1 is SQVTM and CDR2 is ANQGSEA. CDR3 length equals 13 residues. The CDR3 sequence: CSVETGDTGELFF. In nucleotides, the CDR3 is TGCAGCGTTGAAACGGGGGACACCGGGGAGCTGTTTTTT.

The genes are TRBV7-2 and TRBJ1-3; D ambiguous. Germline V gene data show CDR1 as SGHTA and CDR2 as FQGNSA. Trimming shortened V by 1 base and J by 0 bases, and 10 bases separated the two germline ends. The CDR3 runs to 16 residues. The CDR3: CASSLVAADSGNTIYF. CDR3 sequence (DNA): TGTGCCAGCAGCTTAGTGGCAGCCGACTCTGGAAACACCATATATTTT.

A remark on this clonotype: At one boundary the junction diverges from the germline segment, which might be a read error. V gene TRBV6-1 combines with J gene TRBJ1-2; 7 bases map to TRBD1. The germline V gene has CDR1 MNHNS and CDR2 SASEGT. This CDR3 has 13 residues. CDR3 sequence reads: CAISEYRGAGYTF. In DNA, the CDR3 is TGTGCCATCAGTGAATACAGGGGTGCTGGCTACACCTTC.

This clonotype was counted a few times. This sequence joins TRBV7-9 and TRBJ1-1; 7 bases align to TRBD1. The CDR3 runs to 15 residues. The germline V gene encodes CDR1 SEHNR and CDR2 FQNEAQ (reference sequence). J was trimmed by 4 bases and V by 5 bases; bases with no gene match: 10. The chain's CDR3 is CASSKTRQGGTEAFF. CDR3 bases: TGTGCCAGCAGCAAAACACGACAGGGTGGCACTGAAGCTTTCTTT.

This clonotype appeared a few times. The V gene is TRBV20-1, the J gene TRBJ1-6, with TRBD1 identical over 8 bases. Losses at the gene ends were 3 bases for V and 8 bases for J; bases not matched to a gene: 6. Germline CDR1 DFQATT, CDR2 SNEGSKA (reference sequence). This CDR3 is built from 14 residues. CDR3 in DNA: TGCAGTGCTAGCCGGACAGGGATCGATTCACCCCTCCACTTT. Amino acid sequence: CSASRTGIDSPLHF.

This clonotype was recorded a few times. This sequence joins TRBV4-3 and TRBJ2-5; 8 bases match TRBD1. The germline CDR1 and CDR2 sequences are LGHNA and YSLEER. The CDR3 consists of 13 residues. V dropped 10 bases and J dropped 4; count of bases not matched to a gene: 8. Written as DNA, the CDR3 is TGCGCCATAGGAAGAACAGGGGGAGAGACCCAGTACTTC. Residues: CAIGRTGGETQYF.

This clonotype was counted ten times or more. The V call is TRBV24-1, the J call TRBJ2-7; tentatively, D is TRBD1 (6 bases). CDR1 KGHDR and CDR2 SFDVKD come from the germline V gene. The ends were cut back, 4 bases at V and 2 bases at J, with 11 bases in the middle. This CDR3 has 14 amino acids. The chain's CDR3 is CATSDSDRPYEQYF. In DNA, the CDR3 is TGTGCCACCAGTGACTCGGACAGACCCTACGAGCAGTACTTC.

Concerning this clonotype itself: This sequence may be a read error, since a much larger clone differs from it by one base. The CDR3 DNA follows: TGTGCCACCAGTGATTGGGACGGAGCCCTCTATGGCTACACCTTC. Its translation is CATSDWDGALYGYTF. This chain uses TRBV24-1 with TRBJ1-2; D possibly corresponds to TRBD1 (5 bases). Germline-derived CDR1 and CDR2 are KGHDR and SFDVKD. The CDR3 has 15 residues. V gave up 2 bases and J gave up 4 bases, with 13 bases separating them.

A note on this clonotype: Possible read error: a much larger clone is one base away. V and J are TRBV29-1 and TRBJ1-1, with D possibly TRBD1 on 6 matching bases. This CDR3 contains 13 residues. Germline-derived CDR1 and CDR2 are SQVTM and ANQGSEA. V was pared by 7 bases and J by 6 bases, with 18 bases between. The DNA of the CDR3 is TGCAGCGGCGAGACAGGAATGGGTGCTGAAGCTTTCTTT. It codes for CSGETGMGAEAFF.

As concerns this clonotype: One end of the junction is discordant with germline, which a read error may explain. The chain links TRBV7-3 to TRBJ1-1; D not certain. The CDR3 consists of 12 residues. Germline CDR1 reads SGHTA; CDR2 reads FQGTGA. The CDR3 reads CTSSFGGFLAFF. CDR3 nucleotide sequence: TGTACCAGCAGCTTTGGCGGGTTTTTGGCTTTCTTT.

This chain connects TRBV19 to TRBJ1-5; 7 nucleotides match TRBD1. Germline V gives CDR1 LNHDA, CDR2 SQIVND (reference sequence). The ends lost 4 bases at V and 6 bases at J; junction bases unmatched: 9. CDR3 length equals 15 residues. Here the CDR3 DNA reads TGTGCCAGTAGTAAGGGCCAGGGGGTCGGTCAGCCCCAGCATTTT. It specifies CASSKGQGVGQPQHF.

Only a few counts were recorded for this clonotype. The chain uses TRBV10-3 and TRBJ2-7; 8 bases agree with TRBD2. The germline V gene encodes CDR1 ENHRY and CDR2 SYGVKD. Losses at the gene ends were 6 bases for V and 7 bases for J; bases not matched to a gene: 11. The CDR3 consists of 14 residues. CDR3 sequence reads: CAIRPGLGGREQYF. DNA for the CDR3: TGTGCCATCAGACCGGGACTAGGAGGGCGGGAGCAGTACTTC.

This clonotype was observed many times. The chain joins TRBV7-3 to TRBJ2-5; 7 bases are a match to TRBD2. Germline lookup yields CDR1 SGHTA and CDR2 FQGTGA. The CDR3 is 16 residues long. The junction had 11 bases not matched to a gene; V was cut back by 5 bases and J by 2 bases. The CDR3 nucleotides are TGTGCCAGCAGCCGAGCTAGCGGAGGCGGACAAGAGACCCAGTACTTC. Its protein is CASSRASGGGQETQYF. Complete variable domain (other parts from reference TRBV7-3 and TRBJ2-5): GAGVSQTPSNKVTEKGKYVELRCDPISGHTALYWYRQSLGQGPEFLIYFQGTGAADDSGLPNDRFFAVRPEGSVSTLKIQRTERGDSAVYLCASSRASGGGQETQYFGPGTRLLVL.

The sample holds a few counts of this clonotype. The CDR3 carries no conserved terminal phenylalanine or tryptophan, so it likely arises from a read error. The chain carries TRBV10-3 and TRBJ2-7; maybe TRBD1 (7 bases). CDR1 and CDR2 from the germline V gene are ENHRY and SYGVKD. Between the trimmed V and J ends, which lost 3 bases and 1 base, there was a span of 13 bases. The CDR3 is 15 amino acids. The CDR3 DNA follows: TGTGCCATCAGTGACGACAGGGAGGCTTCCTACGAGCAGTACCTC. It codes for CAISDDREASYEQYL.

The chain has TRBV29-1 and TRBJ1-2; unclear D gene. The CDR3 is made up of 11 amino acids. The V end lost 7 bases, the J end lost 3 bases, and 9 bases lay between the germline ends. Germline V gene sequence: CDR1 SQVTM, CDR2 ANQGSEA. The CDR3 nucleotides read TGCAGCGGGGCCTCCGACTATGGCTACACCTTC. This sequence encodes CSGASDYGYTF.

This clonotype was seen a few times. The rearrangement uses TRBV7-2 and TRBJ1-2; TRBD1 agrees at 8 bases. V lost 6 bases to trimming and J lost 5 bases; unmatched junction nucleotides: 14. CDR3 size: 16 residues. Germline CDR1 and CDR2: SGHTA and FQGNSA. CDR3 coding DNA: TGTGCCAGCAGTTTATCGCCTCGGACAGGGAGGTATGGCTACACCTTC. Amino acids: CASSLSPRTGRYGYTF.

This clonotype was picked up a small number of times. The V call is TRBV5-4, the J call TRBJ1-4; no reliable D call. The length of the CDR3 is 15 residues. Germline-derived CDR1 and CDR2 are SGHNT and YYREEE (reference sequence). The V and J ends lost 0 bases and 3 bases respectively, with 9 bases between them. CDR3 DNA sequence: TGTGCCAGCAGCTTGGCCACGGGAGCTAATGAAAAACTGTTTTTT. This sequence encodes CASSLATGANEKLFF.

Notes on this clonotype: Its ends do not fully match the called genes, so a read error is possible. In DNA form, the CDR3 reads TGTGCTAGCAGCGCCTGGACACCCAGCTCCTACGAGCAGTACTTC. Protein product: CASSAWTPSSYEQYF. The chain carries TRBV7-3 and TRBJ2-7; tentatively, D is TRBD1 (5 bases). The CDR3 consists of 15 residues. Germline CDR1 SGHTA, CDR2 FQGTGA.

The rearrangement joins TRBV20-1 to TRBJ1-5; D call uncertain. Germline CDR1 is DFQATT and CDR2 is SNEGSKA (reference sequence). The CDR3 spans 13 residues. V lost 3 bases, J lost 0 bases, and 6 bases lay in between. The CDR3 DNA is TGCAGTGCTAGGTGGTCTAGCAATCAGCCCCAGCATTTT. Translating gives CSARWSSNQPQHF.

The chain couples TRBV5-1 to TRBJ2-7; D not certain. The germline gives CDR1 SGHRS, CDR2 YFSETQ. The CDR3 has 13 amino acids. Trimming pared 0 bases from V and 6 bases from J, leaving 10 bases between. The CDR3 loop is CASSLVPESEQYF. Here the CDR3 DNA reads TGCGCCAGCAGCTTGGTCCCAGAAAGCGAGCAGTACTTC.

This chain uses TRBV20-1 with TRBJ2-3, with D possibly called TRBD1 or TRBD2 (5 bases each). V lost 0 bases and J 1 base, leaving 11 bases between the germline ends. The CDR3 consists of 15 residues. Germline assignment: CDR1 DFQATT and CDR2 SNEGSKA (reference sequence). CDR3 loop: CSARDARGRTDTQYF. For the CDR3, the DNA is TGCAGTGCTAGAGATGCCCGGGGACGCACAGATACGCAGTATTTT.